Sequencing of this T cell receptor beta chain was carried out in a study of T cells in Graves' hyperthyroidism and ophthalmopathy. In the study overall: Prior to any treatment, at the point of initial diagnosis, peripheral blood was collected.

Diagnoses were established using clinical symptoms, serum thyroxine and TRAb, thyroid ultrasound and orbital computed tomography. Out of 10 ml of fresh peripheral blood came the PBMCs. The source material, RNA transcripts, was used to amplify TCR beta CDR3 regions. During a first-round RT-PCR of the TCR CDR3, the HTBI primer set was used. MiXCR, run by TCRdb on the multiplex PCR reads, gives a single entry per CDR3 protein. The sample includes around 450,000 distinct CDR3 sequences, about 13% of them seen just once. The germline V gene encodes CDR1 LGHNA and CDR2 YSLEER. CDR3 length: 14 residues. Trimming removed 0 bases from V and 8 bases from J, with 11 bases in between.

The sample was blood. The clonotype originates from a woman in her late teens or twenties with Graves' hyperthyroidism. The chain is built from TRBV4-3 and TRBJ2-1; no firm D call. The CDR3 bases are TGCGCCAGCAGCCAAGATTGGTCAAGGGATGAGCAGTTCTTC. The encoded protein is CASSQDWSRDEQFF.